This T cell receptor (beta chain) appears in the sequencing data of a study of blood T cell repertoires in COVID-19. Study-wide context: Samples of COVID-19 (acute and convalescent) were obtained from the United States, Italy and Spain. From T cells, B-cell-depleted T cells, or PBMCs came the material, which was cDNA or gDNA.

Per the original data handling: Reference gene primer amplification gave estimated nucleated cell counts. Method: immunoSEQ multiplex PCR; TCRdb's copy keeps in-frame clones and lacks some. V, J and clone size are taken as reported in that table, and D and trimming were inferred from the DNA itself. The sample carries tens of thousands of clones, around nine tenths recorded once. Sequencing used peripheral blood. The sequence derives from a human donor in a cohort sampled during active COVID-19.

The CDR3 here is CAWSGQIISGNTIYF. The DNA of the CDR3 is TGTGCCTGGAGTGGACAGATAATCTCTGGAAACACCATATATTTT. This chain joins TRBV30 and TRBJ1-3; tentative D call: TRBD1 (5 bases). The V gene's germline CDR1 is GTSNPN and CDR2 SVGIG (reference sequence). The CDR3 length is 15 residues. V was clipped by 1 base and J by 0 bases, with 10 bases between them.